The following is a T cell receptor (beta chain) sequence with its context. This entry is derived from a study of CD8+ T cells in alopecia areata. As for the study in general: The study gave treated patients oral tofacitinib at 5 to 10 mg twice daily. Severity in treated patients was scored by percentage of scalp area affected.

RNA was isolated and reverse transcribed to cDNA, the sequencing template. This table comes from immunoSEQ multiplex PCR, and its TCRdb copy is limited to in-frame clones, with some not included. The table records 85,000 to 110,000 clones, 85% to 90% of them present only once. The germline V and J ends were trimmed by 6 bases and 6 bases, with 12 bases remaining between them. In germline, CDR1 is MNHEY, CDR2 SVGAGI. The CDR3 loop spans 12 amino acids. Treatment of the sample: oral pan-JAK inhibitor, 5-10 mg twice daily. Sorted out of PBMCs were CD4+ T cells and CD8+ T cells. The specimen was CD8+ T cells sorted from blood, collected around week 30, from a patient treated with tofacitinib. The sequence derives from a human donor with alopecia areata. This rearrangement joins TRBV6-5 to TRBJ2-7; weak D call: TRBD2 (6 bases). The CDR3 reads CASRRTTTEQYF. As DNA, the CDR3 is TGTGCCAGCAGGAGGACTACCACCGAGCAGTACTTC.